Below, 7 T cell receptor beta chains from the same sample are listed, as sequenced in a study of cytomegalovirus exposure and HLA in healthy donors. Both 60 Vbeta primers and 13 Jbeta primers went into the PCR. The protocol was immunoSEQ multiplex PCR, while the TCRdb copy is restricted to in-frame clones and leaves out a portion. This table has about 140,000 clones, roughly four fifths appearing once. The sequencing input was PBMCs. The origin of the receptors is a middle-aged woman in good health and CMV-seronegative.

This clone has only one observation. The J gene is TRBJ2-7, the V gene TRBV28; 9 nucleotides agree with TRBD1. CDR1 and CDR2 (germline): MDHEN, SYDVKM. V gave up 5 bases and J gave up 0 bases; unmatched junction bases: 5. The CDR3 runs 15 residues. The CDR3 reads CASSMPGQGSYEQYF. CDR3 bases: TGTGCCAGCAGTATGCCGGGACAGGGCTCCTACGAGCAGTACTTC. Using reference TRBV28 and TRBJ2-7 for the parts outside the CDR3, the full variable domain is DVKVTQSSRYLVKRTGEKVFLECVQDMDHENMFWYRQDPGLGLRLIYFSYDVKMKEKGDIPEGYSVSREKKERFSLILESASTNQTSMYLCASSMPGQGSYEQYFGPGTRLTVT.

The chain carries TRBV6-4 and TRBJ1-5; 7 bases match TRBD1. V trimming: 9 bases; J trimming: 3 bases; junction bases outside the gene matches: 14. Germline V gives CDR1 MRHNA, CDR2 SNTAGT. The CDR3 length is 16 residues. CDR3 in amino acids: CARNRLETGSNQPQHF. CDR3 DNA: TGTGCCAGGAACAGGCTTGAGACAGGGTCCAATCAGCCCCAGCATTTT.

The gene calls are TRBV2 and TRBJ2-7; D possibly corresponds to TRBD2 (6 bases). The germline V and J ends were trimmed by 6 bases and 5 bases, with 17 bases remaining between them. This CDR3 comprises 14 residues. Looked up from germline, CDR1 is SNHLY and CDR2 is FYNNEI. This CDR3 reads CASRVRSGGHEQYF. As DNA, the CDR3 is TGTGCCAGCAGGGTGAGGTCAGGAGGGCACGAGCAGTACTTC.

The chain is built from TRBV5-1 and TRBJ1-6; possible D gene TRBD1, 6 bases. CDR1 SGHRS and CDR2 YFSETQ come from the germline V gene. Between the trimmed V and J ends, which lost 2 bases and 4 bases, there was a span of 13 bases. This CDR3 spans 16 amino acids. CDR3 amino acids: CASSFITGPYNSPLHF. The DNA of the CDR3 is TGCGCCAGCAGCTTTATCACAGGGCCGTATAATTCACCCCTCCACTTT.

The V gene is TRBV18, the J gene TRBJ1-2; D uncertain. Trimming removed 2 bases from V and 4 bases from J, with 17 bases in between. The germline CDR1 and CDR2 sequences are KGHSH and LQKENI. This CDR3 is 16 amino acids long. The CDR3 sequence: CASSPSLFESGYGYTF. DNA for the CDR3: TGTGCCAGCTCACCAAGTCTCTTCGAGTCAGGCTATGGCTACACCTTC.

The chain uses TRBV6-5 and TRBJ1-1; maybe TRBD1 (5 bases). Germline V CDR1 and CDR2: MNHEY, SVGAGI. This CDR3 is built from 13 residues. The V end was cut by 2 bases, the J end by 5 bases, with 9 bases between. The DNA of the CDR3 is TGTGCCAGCAGTTACACGGGGGAAACTGAAGCTTTCTTT. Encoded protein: CASSYTGETEAFF.

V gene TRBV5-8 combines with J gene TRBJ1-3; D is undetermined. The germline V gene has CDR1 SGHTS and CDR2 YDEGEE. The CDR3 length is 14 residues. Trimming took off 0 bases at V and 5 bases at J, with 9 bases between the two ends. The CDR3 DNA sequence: TGTGCCAGCAGCTTGGGTTTGAGGAGAAACACCATATATTTT. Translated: CASSLGLRRNTIYF.